This TCR beta chain was sequenced during a study of untreated major depressive disorder. The table lists this clone with a few counts. Unmatched junction bases numbered 4, after V lost 0 bases and J lost 4 bases. In germline, CDR1 is SGHTS, CDR2 YDEGEE. CDR3 length: 15 residues. Here immunoSEQ multiplex PCR was the method, and the copy in TCRdb shows in-frame clones only, minus some. The repertoire consists of around 20,000 clones, with approximately 92% occurring once and the leading ten covering 0.25% to 0.35%. The sequencing sample was made of CD4+ T cells from PBMCs. This TCR was sampled from a man aged 25 to 40 in good health. The J gene is TRBJ1-5, the V gene TRBV5-8; 7 bases match TRBD1. CDR3 DNA sequence: TGTGCCAGCAGCTTGGAGACAGGGCGAAATCAGCCCCAGCATTTT. Amino acids: CASSLETGRNQPQHF.